Reported below is one T cell receptor (beta chain). The antigen is unknown. The source of the sample is a study of OX40 agonist ivuxolimab in advanced cancers. As for the study in general: The group had a mean age of about 60 years, ranged from about 20 to 79, and was roughly 83% male. Study results and caveats: The CD4+ and CD8+ T cells in the blood had expanded clonally by week 6 at 0.1 to 3.0 mg/kg.

Only in-frame clones appear in the TCRdb table, and some are missing; sequencing was by immunoSEQ multiplex PCR. The profile shows some 64,000 clones, approximately 88% of them singletons. CDR1 SGHTA and CDR2 FQGTGA come from the germline V gene. The CDR3 spans 13 residues. Trimming removed 4 bases at V and 6 bases at J, with 13 bases between. Any history of autoimmune disease or systemic immunosuppression disqualified patients. The origin of this receptor is an adult with an advanced solid tumor such as melanoma, head and neck, liver or kidney cancer. Specimen: CD4+ or CD8+ T cells sorted from blood, collected in a trial of the OX40 agonist ivuxolimab. The rearrangement joins TRBV7-3 to TRBJ2-7; tentatively, D is TRBD1 (6 bases). The CDR3 DNA is TGTGCCAGCAGCTACAACAGGGCCTCCGAGCAGTACTTC. It translates to CASSYNRASEQYF.